Each of the 17 T cell receptor beta chains below was sequenced from the same sample in a study of blood T cell repertoires in COVID-19. Produced via immunoSEQ multiplex PCR; TCRdb's table is partial and in-frame only. The repertoire includes over 200,000 clones, around 90% of them detected once, and more than 3% sits in the top ten. Sequencing input: PBMCs or T cells enriched from blood (not recorded which). These receptors came from a woman aged 25-40 years who had been exposed to COVID-19.

The chain uses TRBV19 and TRBJ1-1; D is perhaps TRBD1 (6 bases). Trimming pared 6 bases from V and 0 bases from J, leaving 11 bases between. Germline CDR1 is LNHDA and CDR2 is SQIVND (reference sequence). CDR3 size: 14 residues. Written as DNA, the CDR3 is TGTGCCAGTAGCGGACACAGGGTGAACACTGAAGCTTTCTTT. This translates into CASSGHRVNTEAFF.

V and J are TRBV20-1 and TRBJ2-7, with 8 bases that match TRBD2. Looked up from germline, CDR1 is DFQATT and CDR2 is SNEGSKA (reference sequence). The V and J ends lost 3 bases and 3 bases, in that order; junction bases with no gene match: 7. This CDR3 spans 14 amino acids. CDR3 sequence: CSASRLAGFYEQYF. CDR3 nucleotide sequence: TGCAGTGCTAGTAGGCTAGCGGGTTTCTACGAGCAGTACTTC.

The chain carries TRBV5-1 and TRBJ2-7; D remains unclear. This CDR3 contains 14 residues. Germline V lookup: CDR1 SGHRS, CDR2 YFSETQ. Trimming shortened V by 0 bases and J by 8 bases, and 15 bases separated the two germline ends. The CDR3 loop reads CASSLGWSLPQQYF. The CDR3 region has the DNA TGCGCCAGCAGCTTGGGTTGGAGCCTCCCCCAGCAGTACTTC.

This chain connects TRBV19 to TRBJ1-6; 10 bases are a match to TRBD1. The CDR3 is 15 amino acids. Germline CDR1 LNHDA, CDR2 SQIVND (reference sequence). The V segment lost 8 bases and the J segment 10 bases; nucleotides outside the gene matches: 11. CDR3 sequence (DNA): TGTGCCAGTCGCCAACGACAGGGGGCAGGGTCACCCCTCCACTTT. It is translated as CASRQRQGAGSPLHF.

CDR3 DNA sequence: TGCAGCGTTGAACTGAGGGCGGGCCTAGCGGGAGGCGAGACGCAGTATTTT. It codes for CSVELRAGLAGGETQYF. The gene calls are TRBV29-1 and TRBJ2-3, with 11 bases that match TRBD2. CDR1 is SQVTM, CDR2 ANQGSEA, per germline. V dropped 2 bases and J dropped 9; count of bases not matched to a gene: 16. The length of the CDR3 is 17 residues.

The genes are TRBV24-1 and TRBJ1-2; D gene ambiguous. Trimming stripped 3 bases from V and 2 bases from J, with 9 bases between. The CDR3 is made up of 14 amino acids. Germline values: CDR1 KGHDR, CDR2 SFDVKD. For the CDR3, the DNA is TGTGCCACCAGTGATCGGCCACAGAACTATGGCTACACCTTC. The encoded protein is CATSDRPQNYGYTF.

This rearrangement joins TRBV15 to TRBJ2-7, with D possibly being TRBD1 (5 bases). Between the trimmed V and J ends, which lost 0 bases and 8 bases, there was a span of 20 bases. Germline-derived CDR1 and CDR2 are LNHNV and YYDKDF (reference sequence). The CDR3 has 16 amino acids. The CDR3 region has the DNA TGTGCCACCAGCAGAGATAAGGGGCAACGACGGCCCCAGCAGTACTTC. Amino acids: CATSRDKGQRRPQQYF.

The chain carries TRBV29-1 and TRBJ2-1; 7 nucleotides line up with TRBD2. This CDR3 has 14 residues. Germline V gives CDR1 SQVTM, CDR2 ANQGSEA. The V gene end was trimmed by 3 bases and the J gene end by 6 bases; junction bases not matched to a gene: 8. Written as DNA, the CDR3 is TGCAGCGTTGATGATCCGGCTAGCGGCAATGAGCAGTTCTTC. Its protein is CSVDDPASGNEQFF.

The gene calls are TRBV6-5 and TRBJ2-3; a possible D gene is TRBD2 (6 bases). V was shortened by 5 bases and J by 6 bases, with 15 bases between the two germline ends. Germline loops: CDR1 MNHEY, CDR2 SVGAGI. This CDR3 is 14 amino acids long. The CDR3, as DNA: TGTGCCAGCAGTCCGTCGGGAGTTGGTGATACGCAGTATTTT. Amino acid sequence: CASSPSGVGDTQYF.

The chain has TRBV2 and TRBJ2-2, with 7 positions matching TRBD1. J was trimmed by 0 bases and V by 9 bases; bases with no gene match: 7. Germline V gene data show CDR1 as SNHLY and CDR2 as FYNNEI. The CDR3 spans 15 residues. The CDR3 DNA sequence: TGTGCCAGTCGGGGACAGTTCGCGAACACCGGGGAGCTGTTTTTT. Its protein is CASRGQFANTGELFF.

The chain employs TRBV5-1 and TRBJ1-4; tentatively, D is TRBD1 (5 bases). The CDR3 extends over 15 amino acids. From germline, CDR1 is SGHRS and CDR2 YFSETQ. The V end was cut by 4 bases, the J end by 0 bases, with 10 bases between. The CDR3 is CASSRGGATNEKLFF. CDR3 nucleotide sequence: TGCGCCAGCAGCCGGGGGGGAGCAACTAATGAAAAACTGTTTTTT.

V and J are TRBV27 and TRBJ2-7; D is possibly TRBD1 (6 bases). The germline gives CDR1 MNHEY, CDR2 SMNVEV (reference sequence). This CDR3 comprises 14 residues. Trimming removed 5 bases at V and 3 bases at J, with 14 bases between. CDR3 bases: TGTGCCAGCAGTCAATCGACAGGTGTCTACGAGCAGTACTTC. Encoded protein: CASSQSTGVYEQYF.

This chain links TRBV6-5 with TRBJ1-1, with 8 positions matching TRBD1. This CDR3 comprises 15 residues. V lost 7 bases and J lost 5; bases outside the gene matches: 12. Germline CDR1 is MNHEY and CDR2 is SVGAGI. The CDR3 loop is CASMIPGRGRTEAFF. The DNA of the CDR3 is TGTGCCAGCATGATACCGGGCAGGGGGCGAACTGAAGCTTTCTTT.

This clone was counted between two and nine times. The V call is TRBV30, the J call TRBJ1-5; possible D gene TRBD1, 5 bases. The CDR3 runs 18 residues. Trimming removed 7 bases from V and 2 bases from J, with 27 bases in between. The V gene's germline CDR1 is GTSNPN and CDR2 SVGIG (reference sequence). The CDR3 DNA reads TGTGCCTCCTCCTCGGGCAGGGTAAAGGGCTTTGGCAATCAGCCCCAGCATTTT. This codes for CASSSGRVKGFGNQPQHF.

The V and J genes are TRBV7-9 and TRBJ1-1; no reliable D call. V shed 1 base and J shed 1 base, with 10 bases lying between them. The CDR3 has 15 amino acids. Germline V gives CDR1 SEHNR, CDR2 FQNEAQ (reference sequence). The CDR3 here is CASSLDAPGNTEAFF. CDR3 nucleotide sequence: TGTGCCAGCAGCTTAGATGCACCGGGGAACACTGAAGCTTTCTTT.

The chain links TRBV29-1 to TRBJ2-2; D is perhaps TRBD1 (6 bases). The CDR3 spans 15 residues. Germline CDR1 and CDR2: SQVTM and ANQGSEA. Trimming removed 3 bases from V and 1 base from J, with 12 bases in between. CDR3 amino acids: CSVDTGTLNTGELFF. The CDR3 coding sequence is TGCAGCGTTGATACCGGGACACTGAACACCGGGGAGCTGTTTTTT.

Here the CDR3 reads CASSIVIGRRSYNSPLHF. The CDR3 DNA follows: TGTGCCAGCAGCATCGTGATAGGGAGACGCTCCTATAATTCACCCCTCCACTTT. V is TRBV27 and J is TRBJ1-6; D is undetermined. The germline gives CDR1 MNHEY, CDR2 SMNVEV (reference sequence). The V end lost 6 bases, the J end lost 0 bases, and 18 bases lay between the germline ends. This CDR3 comprises 18 residues.